This T cell receptor (beta chain) was obtained from a study of T cell responses to AZD1222 COVID-19 vaccine. Study-wide points: Just a handful of AZD1222 recipients tested seropositive at baseline. Mostly white British, mostly female donors; authors suggested clonal diversity may be underestimated. Regions left unmutated in variants are reportedly the target of nearly half of spike-specific TCRs. Across the whole spike, CD4 TCRs peaked at regions 160-218 and 743-854.

As to this clone: Its target is unknown.

Method: immunoSEQ multiplex PCR; TCRdb's copy keeps in-frame clones and lacks some. Of 90,000 to 120,000 clones in the sample, around 84% were seen once. The germline V and J ends were trimmed by 4 bases and 1 base, with 20 bases remaining between them. CDR1 is SGHRS and CDR2 is YFSETQ in the germline V gene. CDR3 length: 17 amino acids. The sequenced sample was peripheral blood, obtained on day 0 of AZD1222 vaccination. The TCR originated in an adult in good health. This chain connects TRBV5-1 to TRBJ1-2; D perhaps matches TRBD1 (5 bases). Written as DNA, the CDR3 is TGCGCCAGCAGCCTGGGGCTCCCCCTTTCCATTAACTATGGCTACACCTTC. This gives the protein CASSLGLPLSINYGYTF.